Below are 29 T cell receptor beta chains sequenced from a single sample in a study of early T cells in non-severe SARS-CoV-2 infection. TCRdb called the 5' RACE reads again in MiXCR, with one record for every CDR3 protein. The sample lists 100,000 to 120,000 distinct CDR3 sequences; over 9.5% were seen once. Sequences were derived from whole blood, sampled at baseline. The receptors come from an adult who was a healthcare worker with PCR-confirmed SARS-CoV-2 infection or an uninfected control (not recorded which).

The rearrangement uses TRBV4-1 and TRBJ2-5; 10 nucleotides line up with TRBD2. V was clipped by 1 base and J by 10 bases; unmatched bases: 9. The CDR3 sequence is 15 residues long. Germline V gene data show CDR1 as MGHRA and CDR2 as YSYEKL. For the CDR3, the DNA is TGCGCCAGCAGCCAAGTAGCGGGAGGTCCCCCGGGCCAGTACTTC. It codes for CASSQVAGGPPGQYF.

This chain connects TRBV12-5 to TRBJ2-1; 8 positions agree with TRBD1. Germline-derived CDR1 and CDR2 are LGHNT and FRNRAP. V was pared by 5 bases and J by 6 bases, with 6 bases of the junction left unmatched. This CDR3 is 14 amino acids long. The DNA of the CDR3 is TGTGCTAGTGGTCCCCCCGGACAGGGCAATGAGCAGTTCTTC. Translated, it gives CASGPPGQGNEQFF.

This clonotype showed up many times. The J gene is TRBJ2-2, the V gene TRBV24-1; no clear D gene. There are 14 residues in the CDR3. CDR1 is KGHDR and CDR2 is SFDVKD in the germline V gene. With 3 bases removed from V and 2 bases from J, the gap between germline ends came to 6 bases. The DNA for the CDR3 is TGTGCCACCAGTGATAGATCCAACACCGGGGAGCTGTTTTTT. Translating gives CATSDRSNTGELFF.

The chain has TRBV6-5 and TRBJ2-5, with 8 positions matching TRBD1. The CDR3 length is 15 residues. J gave up 5 bases and V 8 bases, and 13 bases lay outside the gene matches. The germline V gene has CDR1 MNHEY and CDR2 SVGAGI. This CDR3 is CASGRTGGVTETQYF. CDR3 sequence (DNA): TGTGCCAGCGGACGTACAGGGGGTGTCACGGAGACCCAGTACTTC.

This clonotype was seen a few times. The chain carries TRBV20-1 and TRBJ1-2, with D perhaps TRBD1 (6 bases). Germline V gene sequence: CDR1 DFQATT, CDR2 SNEGSKA (reference sequence). The CDR3 has 15 residues. The V gene lost 3 bases and the J gene lost 1 base, with 15 bases spanning the gap. CDR3 amino acids: CSASLSNRVNYGYTF. Here the CDR3 DNA reads TGCAGTGCTAGTCTATCGAACAGGGTTAACTATGGCTACACCTTC.

The chain joins TRBV28 to TRBJ2-2; possibly TRBD2 for D (5 bases). Trimming stripped 7 bases from V and 0 bases from J, with 12 bases between. The CDR3 has 15 amino acids. Germline CDR1 MDHEN, CDR2 SYDVKM. This CDR3 is CASKGGRANTGELFF. CDR3 coding DNA: TGTGCCAGCAAAGGAGGCAGAGCGAACACCGGGGAGCTGTTTTTT.

The sample holds a few counts of this clonotype. The chain has TRBV25-1 and TRBJ1-4; tentative D call: TRBD1 (6 bases). Germline lookup yields CDR1 MGHDK and CDR2 SYGVNS. The CDR3 covers 13 residues. The V end was cut by 4 bases, the J end by 8 bases, with 11 bases between. The CDR3 sequence is CASSGDIPEKLFF. As DNA, the CDR3 is TGTGCCAGCAGTGGGGACATCCCGGAAAAACTGTTTTTT.

This clonotype was seen only a few times. This chain uses TRBV5-1 with TRBJ1-3; D is undetermined. Trimming removed 4 bases at V and 1 base at J, with 9 bases between. The CDR3 sequence is 14 residues long. The germline gives CDR1 SGHRS, CDR2 YFSETQ. The CDR3 nucleotides read TGCGCCAGCAGCCCCACAGCTTCTGGAAACACCATATATTTT. Amino acids: CASSPTASGNTIYF.

The chain joins TRBV6-1 to TRBJ2-7, with no clear D. The CDR3 runs to 17 residues. The V gene lost 0 bases and the J gene lost 0 bases, with 15 bases spanning the gap. Germline CDR1 is MNHNS and CDR2 is SASEGT. The CDR3 DNA is TGTGCCAGCAGTGAAGCCACCGAAGGGCCGTTCTCCTACGAGCAGTACTTC. Amino acids: CASSEATEGPFSYEQYF.

In this sample, this clonotype turned up a few times. One end of the junction is discordant with germline, which a read error may explain. The V gene is TRBV7-6, the J gene TRBJ1-1; TRBD1 might be the D (6 bases). Germline CDR1 reads SGHVS; CDR2 reads FNYEAQ. There are 18 residues in the CDR3. The CDR3 nucleotides are TGTGCGAGCAGCACCATAACCCGCCCGGGACACCCTGGCACTGAAGCTTTCTTT. This sequence encodes CASSTITRPGHPGTEAFF.

This clonotype appeared many times. This chain connects TRBV7-6 to TRBJ1-5, with D hard to call. This CDR3 is 13 amino acids long. Trimming took 1 base from V and 5 from J, leaving 6 bases between them. From germline, CDR1 is SGHVS and CDR2 FNYEAQ. The CDR3, as DNA: TGTGCCAGCAGCTTAGAACCGCATCAGCCCCAGCATTTT. Protein sequence: CASSLEPHQPQHF.

The CDR3 protein is CASSRPSPSGATNEKLFF. As DNA, the CDR3 is TGTGCCAGCAGCCGACCGTCCCCCTCCGGGGCAACTAATGAAAAACTGTTTTTT. The chain combines TRBV6-6 with TRBJ1-4; D gene ambiguous. The CDR3 extends over 18 amino acids. Trimming took 6 bases from V and 0 from J, leaving 20 bases between them. The germline gives CDR1 MNHNY, CDR2 SVGAGI (reference sequence).

This clonotype has just a few counts. V gene TRBV6-1 combines with J gene TRBJ1-1; perhaps TRBD1 as D (5 bases). This CDR3 comprises 15 residues. CDR1 MNHNS and CDR2 SASEGT come from the germline V gene. The V gene lost 4 bases and the J gene lost 5 bases, with 17 bases spanning the gap. CDR3 sequence (DNA): TGTGCCAGCAGTGTTTCAGGGCAGGTAGCAACTGAAGCTTTCTTT. This sequence encodes CASSVSGQVATEAFF.

This clonotype has ten or more counts. This chain uses TRBV3-1 with TRBJ2-2; D gene unclear. This CDR3 spans 14 amino acids. CDR1 LGHDT and CDR2 YNNKEL come from the germline V gene (reference sequence). The V end was cut by 0 bases, the J end by 3 bases, with 5 bases between. The CDR3, as DNA: TGTGCCAGCAGCCAAGATTCAGACACCGGGGAGCTGTTTTTT. Translated, it gives CASSQDSDTGELFF.

This clonotype was detected many times. The chain carries TRBV18 and TRBJ1-2, with a possible D match to TRBD1 (6 bases). Germline assignment: CDR1 KGHSH and CDR2 LQKENI. This CDR3 has 14 residues. V lost 1 base and J 4 bases, leaving 10 bases between the germline ends. CDR3 DNA sequence: TGTGCCAGCTCACCACAGGGGGTTGGCTATGGCTACACCTTC. Amino acids: CASSPQGVGYGYTF.

V and J are TRBV4-2 and TRBJ1-4, with D tentatively TRBD1 (5 bases). Germline loops: CDR1 LGHNA, CDR2 YNFKEQ. The CDR3 is made up of 13 amino acids. The V end lost 3 bases, the J end lost 5 bases, and 7 bases lay between the germline ends. The CDR3 protein is CASSQWGNEKLFF. The CDR3 DNA is TGTGCCAGCAGCCAGTGGGGGAATGAAAAACTGTTTTTT.

On this clonotype: This may stem from a read error, because a much larger clone lies one nucleotide away. CDR3 nucleotides: TGTGTCACCAGCAGAGACACACTGAACTCGCAGTATTTT. Translating gives CVTSRDTLNSQYF. The J gene is TRBJ2-3, the V gene TRBV15; D gene uncertain. Germline V gene data show CDR1 as LNHNV and CDR2 as YYDKDF (reference sequence). The CDR3 consists of 13 residues.

This chain uses TRBV20-1 with TRBJ2-7; TRBD2 matches 9 bases. CDR1 is DFQATT and CDR2 is SNEGSKA in the germline V gene (reference sequence). The V segment lost 3 bases and the J segment 5 bases; nucleotides outside the gene matches: 5. This CDR3 has 13 amino acids. CDR3 protein: CSASRVAGDEQYF. The DNA for the CDR3 is TGCAGTGCTAGTAGGGTAGCGGGAGACGAGCAGTACTTC.

This clonotype was picked up a small number of times. The CDR3 DNA sequence: TGTGCCAGCAGCCCAGGGGACACGTTGAATGAAAAACTGTTTTTT. This translates into CASSPGDTLNEKLFF. The chain links TRBV7-9 to TRBJ1-4; tentatively, D is TRBD1 (6 bases). CDR3 size: 15 residues. The germline CDR1 and CDR2 sequences are SEHNR and FQNEAQ (reference sequence). V was cut by 5 bases and J by 5 bases, with 15 bases left in between. The whole variable domain, remainder taken from reference TRBV7-9 and TRBJ1-4, is DTGVSQNPRHKITKRGQNVTFRCDPISEHNRLYWYRQTLGQGPEFLTYFQNEAQLEKSRLLSDRFSAERPKGSFSTLEIQRTEQGDSAMYLCASSPGDTLNEKLFFGSGTQLSVL.

The chain employs TRBV29-1 and TRBJ2-1; 11 bases align to TRBD2. Germline V gene data show CDR1 as SQVTM and CDR2 as ANQGSEA. With V trimmed by 2 bases and J by 7 bases, 4 bases remained unmatched. CDR3 size: 14 residues. This CDR3 reads CSVETSGRRNEQFF. DNA of the CDR3: TGCAGCGTTGAAACTAGCGGGAGACGAAATGAGCAGTTCTTC.

This clonotype has just a few counts. The chain is built from TRBV5-1 and TRBJ1-5, with TRBD1 matching over 10 bases. Germline V gene lookup returns CDR1 SGHRS and CDR2 YFSETQ. V dropped 3 bases and J dropped 4; count of bases not matched to a gene: 4. This CDR3 has 15 residues. In nucleotides, the CDR3 is TGCGCCAGCAGCTCGGGACAGGGGATAAATCAGCCCCAGCATTTT. Its translation is CASSSGQGINQPQHF.

This rearrangement joins TRBV3-1 to TRBJ2-1; perhaps TRBD2 as D (5 bases). The V and J ends lost 4 bases and 7 bases respectively, with 17 bases between them. CDR1 and CDR2 (germline): LGHDT, YNNKEL (reference sequence). This CDR3 spans 15 amino acids. CDR3 residues: CASSPPDSRGNEQFF. The CDR3 bases are TGTGCCAGCAGCCCCCCTGATTCCCGAGGGAATGAGCAGTTCTTC.

The gene calls are TRBV5-6 and TRBJ1-1; 7 bases are a match to TRBD1. Germline lookup yields CDR1 SGHDT and CDR2 YYEEEE. The ends lost 4 bases at V and 1 base at J; junction bases unmatched: 7. This CDR3 region has 15 residues. CDR3 DNA sequence: TGTGCCAGCAGCAACGACAGGGTATCGAACACTGAAGCTTTCTTT. Translation gives CASSNDRVSNTEAFF. The variable domain in full, with the rest retrieved from reference TRBV5-6 and TRBJ1-1, is DAGVTQSPTHLIKTRGQQVTLRCSPKSGHDTVSWYQQALGQGPQFIFQYYEEEERQRGNFPDRFSGHQFPNYSSELNVNALLLGDSALYLCASSNDRVSNTEAFFGQGTRLTVV.

On this clonotype itself: This may arise from a read error, as a much more abundant clone is one base away. V and J are TRBV29-1 and TRBJ1-3; 7 positions agree with TRBD1. Germline V gives CDR1 SQVTM, CDR2 ANQGSEA. The CDR3 has 12 amino acids. The CDR3 loop is CSVHRGSNIIYF. The CDR3 bases are TGCAGCGTTCACAGGGGTTCGAACATCATATATTTT.

This clonotype came up a few times. The genes are TRBV11-1 and TRBJ2-7; D is unresolved. This CDR3 has 15 residues. Germline V gene lookup returns CDR1 SGHAT and CDR2 FQDESV (reference sequence). V lost 0 bases, J lost 1 base, and 10 bases lay in between. The CDR3 is CASSLAMSASYEQYF. In DNA form, the CDR3 reads TGTGCCAGCAGCTTAGCGATGTCAGCATCCTACGAGCAGTACTTC.

This clonotype turned up a few times. The rearrangement joins TRBV11-2 to TRBJ2-3, with 12 positions matching TRBD2. The V and J ends lost 5 bases and 4 bases, in that order; junction bases with no gene match: 7. Looked up from germline, CDR1 is SGHAT and CDR2 is FQNNGV. The CDR3 is made up of 16 amino acids. CDR3 amino acids: CASSQGLAGAADTQYF. In nucleotides, the CDR3 is TGTGCCAGCAGCCAGGGACTAGCGGGTGCGGCAGATACGCAGTATTTT.

In its sample, this clonotype was seen many times. The chain joins TRBV9 to TRBJ2-7; 13 bases match TRBD2. The ends lost 1 base at V and 5 bases at J; junction bases unmatched: 15. The germline CDR1 and CDR2 sequences are SGDLS and YYNGEE. CDR3 length: 19 residues. Here the CDR3 DNA reads TGTGCCAGCAGCGTAAGGGGTGATTGGACTAGCGGGAGTTTCGACGAGCAGTACTTC. Residues: CASSVRGDWTSGSFDEQYF.

The CDR3 DNA reads as TGTGCCAGCAGCCAGTACAGGGCTGGCACTGAAGCTTTCTTT. Its translation is CASSQYRAGTEAFF. The chain has TRBV13 and TRBJ1-1, with a possible D match to TRBD1 (6 bases). The CDR3 length is 14 residues. Per the germline V gene, CDR1 is PRHDT and CDR2 is FYEKMQ (reference sequence). V was shortened by 5 bases and J by 4 bases, with 14 bases between the two germline ends. Based on the CDR3 plus reference TRBV13 and TRBJ1-1, the full variable domain is AAGVIQSPRHLIKEKRETATLKCYPIPRHDTVYWYQQGPGQDPQFLISFYEKMQSDKGSIPDRFSAQQFSDYHSELNMSSLELGDSALYFCASSQYRAGTEAFFGQGTRLTVV.

The J gene is TRBJ2-3, the V gene TRBV5-1; possibly TRBD2 for D (6 bases). This CDR3 spans 18 amino acids. Germline lookup yields CDR1 SGHRS and CDR2 YFSETQ. V lost 2 bases, J lost 3 bases, and 22 bases lay in between. The CDR3 is CASSFSRRDPVGTDTQYF. DNA for the CDR3: TGCGCCAGCAGCTTCTCTAGGAGGGACCCGGTGGGGACAGATACGCAGTATTTT.